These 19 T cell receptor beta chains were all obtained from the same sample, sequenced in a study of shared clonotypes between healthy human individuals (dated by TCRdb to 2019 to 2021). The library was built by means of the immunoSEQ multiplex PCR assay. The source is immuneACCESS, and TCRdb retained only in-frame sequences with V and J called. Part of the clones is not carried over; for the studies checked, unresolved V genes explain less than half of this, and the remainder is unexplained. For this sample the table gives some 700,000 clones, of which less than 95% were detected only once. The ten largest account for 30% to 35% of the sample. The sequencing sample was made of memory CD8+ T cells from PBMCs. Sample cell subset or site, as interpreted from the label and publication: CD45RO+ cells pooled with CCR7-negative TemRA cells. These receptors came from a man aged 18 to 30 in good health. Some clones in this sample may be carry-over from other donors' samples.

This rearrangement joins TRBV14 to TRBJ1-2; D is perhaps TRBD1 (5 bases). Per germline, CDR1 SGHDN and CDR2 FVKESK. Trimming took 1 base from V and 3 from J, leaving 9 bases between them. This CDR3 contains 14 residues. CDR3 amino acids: CASSQGQGYYGYTF. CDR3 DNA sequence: TGTGCCAGCAGCCAAGGGCAGGGTTACTATGGCTACACCTTC.

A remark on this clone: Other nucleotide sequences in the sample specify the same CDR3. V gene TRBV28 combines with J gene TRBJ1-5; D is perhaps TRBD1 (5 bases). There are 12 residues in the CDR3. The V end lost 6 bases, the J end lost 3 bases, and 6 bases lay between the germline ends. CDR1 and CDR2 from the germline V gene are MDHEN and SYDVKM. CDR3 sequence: CASSRDNQPQHF. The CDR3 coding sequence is TGTGCCAGCAGCAGGGACAATCAGCCCCAGCATTTT.

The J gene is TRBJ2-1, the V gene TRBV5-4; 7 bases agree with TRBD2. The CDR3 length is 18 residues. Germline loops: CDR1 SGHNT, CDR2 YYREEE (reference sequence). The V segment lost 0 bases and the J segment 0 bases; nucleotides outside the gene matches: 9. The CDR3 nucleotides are TGTGCCAGCAGCTTGGAGCTAGCGGCCTCTGGCTCCTACAATGAGCAGTTCTTC. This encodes CASSLELAASGSYNEQFF.

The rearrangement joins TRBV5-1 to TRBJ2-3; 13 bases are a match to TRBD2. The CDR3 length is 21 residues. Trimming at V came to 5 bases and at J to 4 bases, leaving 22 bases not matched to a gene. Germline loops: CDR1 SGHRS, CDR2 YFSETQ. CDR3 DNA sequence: TGCGCCAGCAGGTTTTCGTCCTCATTTCGACTAGCGGGAGGTCGCGCAGATACGCAGTATTTT. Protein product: CASRFSSSFRLAGGRADTQYF.

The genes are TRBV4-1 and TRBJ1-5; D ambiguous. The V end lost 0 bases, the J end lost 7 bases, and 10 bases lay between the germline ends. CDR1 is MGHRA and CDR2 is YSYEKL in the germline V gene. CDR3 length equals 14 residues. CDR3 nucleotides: TGCGCCAGCAGCCAAGAACGCGGGATCCAGCCCCAGCATTTT. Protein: CASSQERGIQPQHF.

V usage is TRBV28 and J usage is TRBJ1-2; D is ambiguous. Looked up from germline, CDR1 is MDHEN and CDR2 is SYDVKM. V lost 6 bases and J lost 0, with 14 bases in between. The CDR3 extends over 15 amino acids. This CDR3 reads CASSQWGVSNYGYTF. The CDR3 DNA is TGTGCCAGCAGCCAGTGGGGAGTCTCTAACTATGGCTACACCTTC.

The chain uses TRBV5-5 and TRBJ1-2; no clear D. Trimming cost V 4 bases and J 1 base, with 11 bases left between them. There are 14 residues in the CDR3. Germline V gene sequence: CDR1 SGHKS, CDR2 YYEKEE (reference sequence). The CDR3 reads CASSPGPDNYGYTF. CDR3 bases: TGTGCCAGCAGCCCCGGACCAGATAACTATGGCTACACCTTC.

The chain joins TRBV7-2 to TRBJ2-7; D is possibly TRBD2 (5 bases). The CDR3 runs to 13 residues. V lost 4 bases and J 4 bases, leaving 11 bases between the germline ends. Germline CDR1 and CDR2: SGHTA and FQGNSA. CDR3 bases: TGTGCCAGCAGCTGGACTCAGACTTACGAGCAGTACTTC. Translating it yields CASSWTQTYEQYF.

CDR3 sequence (DNA): TGCGCCAGCAGCCAAGACGGGCTAGCGGGAGGCCTAGGCACAGATACGCAGTATTTT. Residues: CASSQDGLAGGLGTDTQYF. The genes are TRBV4-1 and TRBJ2-3; 11 nucleotides match TRBD2. CDR3 length: 19 residues. CDR1 is MGHRA, CDR2 YSYEKL, per germline. With 0 bases clipped from V and 1 base from J, the junction kept 9 bases outside the gene matches.

CDR3 region: CASSLPGLPSYEQYF. DNA of the CDR3: TGTGCCAGCAGCTTACCGGGACTACCTTCCTACGAGCAGTACTTC. The chain combines TRBV5-4 with TRBJ2-7; 7 bases fit TRBD2. The CDR3 contains 15 residues. The germline V gene encodes CDR1 SGHNT and CDR2 YYREEE (reference sequence). V was pared by 2 bases and J by 1 base, with 6 bases of the junction left unmatched.

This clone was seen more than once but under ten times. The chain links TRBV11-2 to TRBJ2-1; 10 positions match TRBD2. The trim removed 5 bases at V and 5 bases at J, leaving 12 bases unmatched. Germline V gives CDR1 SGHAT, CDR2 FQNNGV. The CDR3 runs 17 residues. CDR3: CASSPSPGTSANNEQFF. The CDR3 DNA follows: TGTGCCAGCAGCCCGTCCCCCGGGACTAGCGCAAACAATGAGCAGTTCTTC.

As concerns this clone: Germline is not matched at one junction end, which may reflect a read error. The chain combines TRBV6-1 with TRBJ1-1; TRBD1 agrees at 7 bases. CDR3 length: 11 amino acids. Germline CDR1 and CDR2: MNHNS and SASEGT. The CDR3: CASRQGTAAFF. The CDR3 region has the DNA TGTGCCAGCAGACAGGGGACTGCAGCTTTCTTT.

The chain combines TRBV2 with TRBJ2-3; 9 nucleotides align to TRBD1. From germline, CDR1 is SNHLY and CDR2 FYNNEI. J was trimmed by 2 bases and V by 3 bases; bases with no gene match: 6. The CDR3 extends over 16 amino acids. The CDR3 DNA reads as TGTGCCAGCAGTGAGACACGGACAGGGGACACAGATACGCAGTATTTT. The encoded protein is CASSETRTGDTDTQYF.

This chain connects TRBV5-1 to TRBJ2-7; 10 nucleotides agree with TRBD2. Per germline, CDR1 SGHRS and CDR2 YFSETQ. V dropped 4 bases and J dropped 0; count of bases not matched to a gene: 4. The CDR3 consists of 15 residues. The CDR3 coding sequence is TGCGCCAGCAGCGAAGGACTAGCGGCCTCCTACGAGCAGTACTTC. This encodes CASSEGLAASYEQYF.

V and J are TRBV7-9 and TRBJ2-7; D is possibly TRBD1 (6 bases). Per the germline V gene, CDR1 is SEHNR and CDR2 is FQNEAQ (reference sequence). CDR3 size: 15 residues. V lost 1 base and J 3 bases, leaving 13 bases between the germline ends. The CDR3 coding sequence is TGTGCCAGCAGCTTAGGGTCAGGGGCTCTCTACGAGCAGTACTTC. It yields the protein CASSLGSGALYEQYF.

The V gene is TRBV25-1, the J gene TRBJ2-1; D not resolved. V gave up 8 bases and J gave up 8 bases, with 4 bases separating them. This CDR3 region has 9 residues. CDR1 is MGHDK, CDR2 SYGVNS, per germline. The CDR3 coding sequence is TGTGCCAGCGGGGATGAGCAGTTCTTC. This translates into CASGDEQFF.

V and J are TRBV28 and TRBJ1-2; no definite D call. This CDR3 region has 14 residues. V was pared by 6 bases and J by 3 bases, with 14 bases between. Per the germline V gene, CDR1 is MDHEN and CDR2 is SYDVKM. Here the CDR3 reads CASSIGGEYYGYTF. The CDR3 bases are TGTGCCAGCAGCATCGGCGGGGAGTACTATGGCTACACCTTC.

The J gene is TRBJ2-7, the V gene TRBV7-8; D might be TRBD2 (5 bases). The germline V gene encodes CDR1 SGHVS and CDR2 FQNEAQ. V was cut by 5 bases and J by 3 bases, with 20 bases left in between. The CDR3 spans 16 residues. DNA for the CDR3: TGTGCCAGCAGCCCTGCGGAGGTTTTAGGTGTCTACGAGCAGTACTTC. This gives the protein CASSPAEVLGVYEQYF.

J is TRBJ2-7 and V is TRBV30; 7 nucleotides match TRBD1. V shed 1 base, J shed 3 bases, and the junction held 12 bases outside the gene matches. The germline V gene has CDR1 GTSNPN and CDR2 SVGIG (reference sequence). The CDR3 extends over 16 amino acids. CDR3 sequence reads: CAWSESFRQGLYEQYF. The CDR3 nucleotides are TGTGCCTGGAGTGAATCCTTCCGACAGGGTCTCTACGAGCAGTACTTC.